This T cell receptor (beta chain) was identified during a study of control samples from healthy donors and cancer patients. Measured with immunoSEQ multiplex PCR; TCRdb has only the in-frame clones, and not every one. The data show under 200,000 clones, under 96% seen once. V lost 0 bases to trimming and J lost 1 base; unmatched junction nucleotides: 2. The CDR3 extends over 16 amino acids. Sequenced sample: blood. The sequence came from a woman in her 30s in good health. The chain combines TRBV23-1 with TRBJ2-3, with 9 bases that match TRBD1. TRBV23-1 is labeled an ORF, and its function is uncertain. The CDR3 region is CASSQSQGARTDTQYF. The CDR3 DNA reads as TGCGCCAGCAGTCAATCACAGGGGGCACGCACAGATACGCAGTATTTT.